This T cell receptor (beta chain) was captured in a study of blood T cell repertoires in COVID-19. Study background: Collection of acute and convalescent COVID-19 samples took place in the United States, Italy and Spain.

Per the study methods: Amplified reference gene primers provided the basis for estimating nucleated cell counts. Using immunoSEQ multiplex PCR, the repertoire was profiled, and TCRdb retains in-frame clones only, with some absent. The DNA was the basis for D and trimming; V, J and clone size are from that table. The sample has over 200,000 clones, about nine tenths seen once. The length of the CDR3 is 15 residues. V lost 2 bases and J lost 2, with 12 bases in between. Germline CDR1 MGHRA, CDR2 YSYEKL. Sequenced input: PBMCs or T cells enriched from blood (not recorded which). The chain combines TRBV4-1 with TRBJ1-1; TRBD1 might be the D (5 bases). This TCR came from a man aged 30 to 45 who had recovered from COVID-19. The CDR3 bases are TGCGCCAGCAGCCAAAATGACAGCCCCAACACTGAAGCTTTCTTT. It is translated as CASSQNDSPNTEAFF.